This passage covers 2 T cell receptor beta chains from one sample sequenced in a study of CD8+ T cells in alopecia areata. The sequencing template was cDNA reverse transcribed from extracted RNA. Clones were sequenced by immunoSEQ multiplex PCR, and TCRdb holds only the in-frame ones, with some missing. The data contain 160,000 or so clones, 58% of them seen just once; the ten biggest clones take up 16%. Treatment specified: oral pan-JAK inhibitor, 5-10 mg twice daily. The sequenced sample was CD4+ T cells sorted from blood, obtained at approximately week 60, from a patient treated with tofacitinib. Every receptor here comes from a human donor with alopecia areata.

This clone was detected only a few times. The rearrangement uses TRBV5-6 and TRBJ1-6, with unresolved D. Per the germline V gene, CDR1 is SGHDT and CDR2 is YYEEEE. V was trimmed by 2 bases and J by 6 bases, leaving 9 bases between them. CDR3 length: 14 amino acids. The DNA for the CDR3 is TGTGCCAGCAGCTTTTGGCGCGGTAATTCACCCCTCCACTTT. It encodes CASSFWRGNSPLHF.

V and J are TRBV7-2 and TRBJ1-2; 8 positions agree with TRBD1. This CDR3 region has 15 residues. Germline V gene data show CDR1 as SGHTA and CDR2 as FQGNSA. Trimming removed 5 bases from V and 3 bases from J; junction bases left unmatched: 8. CDR3 coding DNA: TGTGCCAGCAGCCCAAGGACAGGGACGGACTATGGCTACACCTTC. It translates to CASSPRTGTDYGYTF.